This section outlines one T cell receptor beta chain sequence together with its context. This clone was seen only a few times. What antigen it recognizes has not been identified. The input lacks base qualities; no much larger clone sits a single base away. The sample belongs to a study of beta chain features in type 1 diabetes (dated by TCRdb to the late 2010s). Context from the whole study: Mean age, gender distribution, total cell number and subset yield were not different between patients and healthy donors. Regulatory and stem cell-like memory subsets were obtained from only 8 patients and roughly 8 healthy donors, while naive and central memory subsets were obtained from all 28 donors. A total of some 100,000,000 sorted cells were examined across all samples, and a strong correlation was observed between cell number per subset and RNA yield. The study compared the TCRB repertoires of sorted circulating CD4+ T cell subsets in recently diagnosed type 1 diabetes patients with those in matched healthy donors.

All of the isolated RNA was reverse transcribed with the High Capacity cDNA Reverse Transcription Kit, so expressed TCRB transcripts were sequenced. Naive, central memory and regulatory T cell samples underwent deep immunoSEQ sequencing, averaging approximately 3.5 million total reads per sample. Sorted cells were lysed in RLT buffer, and RNA was extracted using DNase-treated RNeasy Micro or Mini kits according to cell number. To prevent cross-contamination, each cell subset was processed individually, whereas patient and healthy donor samples were processed jointly. TCRB sequences were amplified from cDNA with the immunoSEQ multiplex PCR, producing 87-bp fragments spanning the CDR3 region. Sequencing of the amplicons was done on the Illumina HiSeq platform. On the study's bioinformatics: Synthetic template baselines were used to correct PCR bias computationally, reads within Hamming distance 2 were collapsed together, and singletons that could not be merged were discarded. Reads were aligned against IMGT so that V, D and J genes, CDR3 length and insertions or deletions at six rearrangement sites could be assigned. Within each subset, clonotype counts were normalized to sorted cell number, after which true diversity and Gini coefficients were computed with the tcR R package. The overlap coefficient, calculated on TCRB nucleotide sequences, was used to measure repertoire sharing. Out-of-frame TCRB sequences from naive cells were analyzed to stand in for the pre-selection repertoire. This immuneACCESS table, as held by TCRdb, lists in-frame sequences with V and J called but not all clones. Of the missing ones, under half trace to an unresolved V gene in checked studies; the others have no known cause. V and J calls and clone size are copied from that table; D and trimming were computed from the DNA. Across this sample there are around 600,000 clones, with approximately 13% seen only once. The ten largest clones capture 0.095% to 0.15% of the sample.

Results the study describes overall, beyond this receptor: Because cDNA was sequenced instead of genomic DNA, highly expressing activated cells could be over-represented, though the groups showed no difference in activation or CD3 levels. At VDJ recombination sites, type 1 diabetes patients had fewer insertions and more deleted nucleotides, which implies abnormalities in thymic rearrangement. Type 1 diabetes patients showed a moderate but significant shortening of TCRB CDR3 length in all four CD4+ subsets. Naive, central memory and regulatory TCRB repertoires appeared to be more alike among patients than among healthy donors. Because the HLA sub-analyses included only small numbers of individuals, any influence of HLA type on TCRB rearrangement was left unresolved. PCR might favor shorter templates, but patient and control samples were amplified and corrected together, so any skew would affect both groups equally.

From each donor, a single peripheral blood sample of about 110 mL on average was drawn into heparinised tubes. A BD FACSAria II was used to sort naive, central memory, regulatory and stem cell-like memory CD4+ T cells with a panel that included CD45RO, CCR7, CD25, CD127, CD95 and CD27. A purity above 95% was achieved for all sorted populations. PBMCs were isolated immediately by Lymphoprep density gradient centrifugation and stained directly without culture. To minimize batch effects, samples were stained and sorted in pairs, one healthy donor with one patient per experiment. The CDR3 goes from the cysteine to the phenylalanine over 15 residues. The entry retains the CDR3 DNA only, 45 bases that are in frame from base 1. Looking up the germline V gene yields CDR1 SGDLS and CDR2 YYNGEE. V gives up 0 bases and J gives up 0 bases, and the segment between their germline ends measures 10 bases.

The receptor chain draws on TRBV9 and TRBJ2-7; the D element could tentatively be TRBD1 or TRBD2, as 5 bases agree for each. The TCR comes from a man aged 25 to 40 with type 1 diabetes. Material: naive CD4+ T cells from blood. The cell subset or site label for this specimen denotes: true naive CD4+ T cells. Here the CDR3 is given as CASSVGGTDSYEQYF. The DNA reads TGTGCCAGCAGCGTAGGTGGGACGGACTCCTACGAGCAGTACTTC.